Presented here are 8 T cell receptor beta chains from one specimen sequenced in a study of T cells in Graves' hyperthyroidism and ophthalmopathy. RNA transcripts yielded amplified TCR beta CDR3 regions. HTBI primers were employed in a first-round RT-PCR of the TCR CDR3. TCRdb ran MiXCR on the multiplex PCR reads and lists one entry per CDR3 protein. The sample lists about 500,000 distinct CDR3 sequences; approximately 15% were seen once. Source material: blood. The receptors originated from a woman under 30 with Graves' hyperthyroidism.

This clonotype was seen many times. The genes are TRBV12-3 or TRBV12-4 and TRBJ1-4; a weak D match, TRBD1 (6 bases). V was cut by 7 bases and J by 5 bases, with 14 bases left in between. The length of the CDR3 is 14 residues. The CDR3 DNA follows: TGTGCCAGCACCCCCGACAGGTACAATGAAAAACTGTTTTTT. Translation gives CASTPDRYNEKLFF.

A note on this clonotype: A read error may account for a junction end that differs from germline. V gene TRBV7-9 combines with J gene TRBJ1-1; D ambiguous. The CDR3 runs to 13 residues. Per the germline V gene, CDR1 is SEHNR and CDR2 is FQNEAQ (reference sequence). The CDR3 sequence is CVSSSSMNTEAFF. CDR3 sequence (DNA): TGTGTCAGCAGCTCCAGCATGAACACTGAAGCTTTCTTT.

This clonotype has ten or more counts. J is TRBJ2-5 and V is TRBV2; 9 bases line up with TRBD1. Germline values: CDR1 SNHLY, CDR2 FYNNEI. This CDR3 has 14 residues. V lost 8 bases to trimming and J lost 5 bases; unmatched junction nucleotides: 9. The CDR3 sequence: CASGDRGGMETQYF. The DNA for the CDR3 is TGTGCCAGCGGCGACAGGGGGGGTATGGAGACCCAGTACTTC.

This clonotype appeared many times. This chain connects TRBV18 to TRBJ1-5; D gene ambiguous. This CDR3 region has 13 residues. Trimming took 3 bases from V and 7 from J, leaving 10 bases between them. Looked up from germline, CDR1 is KGHSH and CDR2 is LQKENI. The CDR3 protein is CASSPVVGQPQHF. CDR3 DNA: TGTGCCAGCTCACCGGTAGTGGGGCAGCCCCAGCATTTT.

This clonotype was detected ten times or more. J is TRBJ2-7 and V is TRBV27; perhaps TRBD2 as D (5 bases). The CDR3 length is 13 residues. Trimming took off 4 bases at V and 0 bases at J, with 7 bases between the two ends. Germline V gene data show CDR1 as MNHEY and CDR2 as SMNVEV (reference sequence). For the CDR3, the DNA is TGTGCCAGCAGTTGGGGAGACTCCTACGAGCAGTACTTC. Its protein is CASSWGDSYEQYF.

This clonotype was seen repeatedly, ten times or more. V and J are TRBV3-1 and TRBJ1-2; a weak D match, TRBD1 (6 bases). V was cut by 0 bases and J by 8 bases, with 16 bases left in between. This CDR3 contains 15 residues. From germline, CDR1 is LGHDT and CDR2 YNNKEL (reference sequence). The DNA for the CDR3 is TGTGCCAGCAGCCAAGATACCGGGGGGCTTGAAGGCTACACCTTC. This sequence encodes CASSQDTGGLEGYTF.

The J gene is TRBJ1-2, the V gene TRBV4-1; D gene uncertain. CDR3 length: 17 residues. Trimming shortened V by 3 bases and J by 1 base, and 18 bases separated the two germline ends. Germline assignment: CDR1 MGHRA and CDR2 YSYEKL. CDR3 DNA: TGCGCCAGCAGCCACCAAACGGGGAGAATAATTAACTATGGCTACACCTTC. Its protein is CASSHQTGRIINYGYTF.

In its sample, this clonotype was seen many times. The V and J genes are TRBV5-1 and TRBJ2-6, with TRBD1 identical over 8 bases. The CDR3 spans 18 residues. The germline CDR1 and CDR2 sequences are SGHRS and YFSETQ. The V gene end was trimmed by 0 bases and the J gene end by 0 bases; junction bases not matched to a gene: 5. This CDR3 reads CASSLGGQVGSGANVLTF. CDR3 coding DNA: TGCGCCAGCAGCTTGGGGGGACAGGTCGGCTCTGGGGCCAACGTCCTGACTTTC.